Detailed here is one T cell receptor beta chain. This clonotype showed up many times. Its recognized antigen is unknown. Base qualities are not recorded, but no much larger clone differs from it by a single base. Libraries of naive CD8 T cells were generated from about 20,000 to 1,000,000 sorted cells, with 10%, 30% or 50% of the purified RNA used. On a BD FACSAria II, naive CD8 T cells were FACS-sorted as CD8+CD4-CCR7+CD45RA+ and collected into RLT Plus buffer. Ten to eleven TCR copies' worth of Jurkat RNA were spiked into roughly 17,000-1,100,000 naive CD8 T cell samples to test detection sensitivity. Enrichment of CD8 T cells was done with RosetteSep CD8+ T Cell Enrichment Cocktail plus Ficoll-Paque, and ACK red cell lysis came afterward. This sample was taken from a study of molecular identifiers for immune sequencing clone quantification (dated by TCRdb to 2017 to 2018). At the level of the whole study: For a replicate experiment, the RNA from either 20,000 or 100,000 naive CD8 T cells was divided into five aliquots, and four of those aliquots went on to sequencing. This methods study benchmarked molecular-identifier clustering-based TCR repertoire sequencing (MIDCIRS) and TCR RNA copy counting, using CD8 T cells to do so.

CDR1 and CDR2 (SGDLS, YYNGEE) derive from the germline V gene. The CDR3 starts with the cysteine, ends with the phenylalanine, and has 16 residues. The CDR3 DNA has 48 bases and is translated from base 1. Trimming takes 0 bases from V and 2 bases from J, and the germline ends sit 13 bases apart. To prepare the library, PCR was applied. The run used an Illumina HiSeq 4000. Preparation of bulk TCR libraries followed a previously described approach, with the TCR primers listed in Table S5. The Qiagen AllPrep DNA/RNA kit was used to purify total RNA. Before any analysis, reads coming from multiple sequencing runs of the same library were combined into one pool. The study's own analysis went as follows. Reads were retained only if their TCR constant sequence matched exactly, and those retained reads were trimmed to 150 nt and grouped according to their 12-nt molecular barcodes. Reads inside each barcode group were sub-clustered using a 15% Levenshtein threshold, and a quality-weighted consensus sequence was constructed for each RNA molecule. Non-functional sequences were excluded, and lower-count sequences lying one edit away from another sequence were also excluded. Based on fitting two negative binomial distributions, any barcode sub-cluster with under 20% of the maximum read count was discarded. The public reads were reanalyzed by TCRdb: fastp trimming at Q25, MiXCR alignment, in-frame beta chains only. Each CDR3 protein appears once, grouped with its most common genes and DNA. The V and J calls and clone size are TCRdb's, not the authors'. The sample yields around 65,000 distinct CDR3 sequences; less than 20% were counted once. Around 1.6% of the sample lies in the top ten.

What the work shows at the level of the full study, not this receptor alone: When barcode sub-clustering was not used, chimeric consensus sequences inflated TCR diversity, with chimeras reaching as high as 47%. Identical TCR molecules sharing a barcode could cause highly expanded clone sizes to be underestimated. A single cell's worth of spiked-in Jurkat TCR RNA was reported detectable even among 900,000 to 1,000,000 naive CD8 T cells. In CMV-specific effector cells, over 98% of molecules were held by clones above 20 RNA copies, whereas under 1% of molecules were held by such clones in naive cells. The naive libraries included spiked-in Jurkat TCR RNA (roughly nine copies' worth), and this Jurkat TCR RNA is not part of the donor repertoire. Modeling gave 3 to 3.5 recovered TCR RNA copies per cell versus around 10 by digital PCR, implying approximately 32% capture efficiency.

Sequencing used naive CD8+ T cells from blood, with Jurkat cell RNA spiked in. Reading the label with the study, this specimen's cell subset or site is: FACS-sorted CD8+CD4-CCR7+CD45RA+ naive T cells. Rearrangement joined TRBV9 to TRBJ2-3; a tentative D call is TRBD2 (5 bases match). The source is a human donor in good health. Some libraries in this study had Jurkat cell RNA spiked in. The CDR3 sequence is CASSVAGVGYTDTQYF. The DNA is TGTGCCAGCAGCGTAGCCGGGGTAGGATACACAGATACGCAGTATTTT.